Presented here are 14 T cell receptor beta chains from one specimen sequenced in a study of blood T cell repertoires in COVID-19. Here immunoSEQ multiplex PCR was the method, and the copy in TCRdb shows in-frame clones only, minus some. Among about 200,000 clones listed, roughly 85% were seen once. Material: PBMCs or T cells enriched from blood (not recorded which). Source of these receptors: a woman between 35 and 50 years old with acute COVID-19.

The CDR3 DNA is TGCGCCAGCAGCTTGGACGGACTAGCGACAGATACGCAGTATTTT. Residues: CASSLDGLATDTQYF. The chain uses TRBV5-1 and TRBJ2-3; TRBD2 matches 9 bases. CDR1 is SGHRS and CDR2 is YFSETQ in the germline V gene. V shed 0 bases and J 3 bases; nucleotides not matched to a gene: 2. This CDR3 has 15 residues. Complete variable domain (other parts from reference TRBV5-1 and TRBJ2-3): KAGVTQTPRYLIKTRGQQVTLSCSPISGHRSVSWYQQTPGQGLQFLFEYFSETQRNKGNFPGRFSGRQFSNSRSEMNVSTLELGDSALYLCASSLDGLATDTQYFGPGTRLTVL.

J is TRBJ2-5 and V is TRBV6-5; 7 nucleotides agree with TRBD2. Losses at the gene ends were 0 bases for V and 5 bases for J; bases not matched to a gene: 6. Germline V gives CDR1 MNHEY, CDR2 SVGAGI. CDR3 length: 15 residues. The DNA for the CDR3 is TGTGCCAGCAGTTACTCGAAAAGCGGGAAGGAGACCCAGTACTTC. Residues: CASSYSKSGKETQYF.

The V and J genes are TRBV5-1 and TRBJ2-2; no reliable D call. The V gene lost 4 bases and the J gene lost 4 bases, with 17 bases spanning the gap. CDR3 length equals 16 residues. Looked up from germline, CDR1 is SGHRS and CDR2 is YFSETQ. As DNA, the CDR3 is TGCGCCAGCAGCCTGGCCTTGGGCCAGACCACCGGGGAGCTGTTTTTT. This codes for CASSLALGQTTGELFF.

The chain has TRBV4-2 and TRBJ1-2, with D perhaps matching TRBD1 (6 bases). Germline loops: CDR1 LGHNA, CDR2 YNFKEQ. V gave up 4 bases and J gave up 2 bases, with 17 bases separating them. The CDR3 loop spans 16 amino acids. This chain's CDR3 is CASSLRNRDPNYGYTF. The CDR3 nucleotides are TGTGCCAGCAGCCTACGGAACAGGGACCCCAACTATGGCTACACCTTC.

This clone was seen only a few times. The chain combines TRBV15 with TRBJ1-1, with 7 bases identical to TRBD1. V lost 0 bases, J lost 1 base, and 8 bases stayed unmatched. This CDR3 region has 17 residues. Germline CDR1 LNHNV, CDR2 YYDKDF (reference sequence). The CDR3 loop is CATSRDRLRGWNTEAFF. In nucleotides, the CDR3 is TGTGCCACCAGCAGAGATCGTCTCAGGGGGTGGAACACTGAAGCTTTCTTT.

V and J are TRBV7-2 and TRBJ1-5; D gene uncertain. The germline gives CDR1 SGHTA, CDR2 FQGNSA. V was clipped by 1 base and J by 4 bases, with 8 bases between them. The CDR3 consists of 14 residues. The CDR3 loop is CASSLGGPNQPQHF. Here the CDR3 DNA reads TGTGCCAGCAGCTTAGGAGGCCCAAATCAGCCCCAGCATTTT. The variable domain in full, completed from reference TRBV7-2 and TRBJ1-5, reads GAGVSQSPSNKVTEKGKDVELRCDPISGHTALYWYRQSLGQGLEFLIYFQGNSAPDKSGLPSDRFSAERTGGSVSTLTIQRTQQEDSAVYLCASSLGGPNQPQHFGDGTRLSIL.

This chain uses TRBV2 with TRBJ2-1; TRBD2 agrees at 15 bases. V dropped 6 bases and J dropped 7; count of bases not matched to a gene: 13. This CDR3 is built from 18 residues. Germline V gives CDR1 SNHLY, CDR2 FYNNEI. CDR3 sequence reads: CASSDDGLAGGPENEQFF. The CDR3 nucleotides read TGTGCCAGCAGCGACGACGGACTAGCGGGAGGGCCTGAAAATGAGCAGTTCTTC.

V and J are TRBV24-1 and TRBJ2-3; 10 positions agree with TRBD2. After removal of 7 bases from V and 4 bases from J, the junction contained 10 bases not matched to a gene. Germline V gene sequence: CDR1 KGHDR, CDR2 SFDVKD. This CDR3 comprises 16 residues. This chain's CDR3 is CATRIKTSGSADTQYF. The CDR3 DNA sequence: TGTGCCACCAGAATTAAGACTAGCGGGTCCGCAGATACGCAGTATTTT.

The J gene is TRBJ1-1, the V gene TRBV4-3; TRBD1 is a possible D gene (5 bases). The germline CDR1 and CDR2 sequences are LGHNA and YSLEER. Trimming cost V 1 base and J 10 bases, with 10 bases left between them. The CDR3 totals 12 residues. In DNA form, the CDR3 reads TGCGCCAGCAGCCAAGGGGGGGATAGAGCTTTCTTT. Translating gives CASSQGGDRAFF.

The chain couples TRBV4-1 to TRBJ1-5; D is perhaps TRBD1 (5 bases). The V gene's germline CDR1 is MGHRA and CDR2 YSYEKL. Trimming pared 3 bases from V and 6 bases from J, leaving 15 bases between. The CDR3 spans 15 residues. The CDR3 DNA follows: TGCGCCAGCAGCCACTGGGGAGGGACGAGTCAGCCCCAGCATTTT. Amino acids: CASSHWGGTSQPQHF.

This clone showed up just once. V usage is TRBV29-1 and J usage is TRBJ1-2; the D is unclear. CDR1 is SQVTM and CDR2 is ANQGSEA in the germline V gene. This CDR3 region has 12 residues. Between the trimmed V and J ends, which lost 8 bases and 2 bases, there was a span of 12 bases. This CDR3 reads CSTLQLNYGYTF. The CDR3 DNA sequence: TGCAGCACTTTACAGCTGAACTATGGCTACACCTTC.

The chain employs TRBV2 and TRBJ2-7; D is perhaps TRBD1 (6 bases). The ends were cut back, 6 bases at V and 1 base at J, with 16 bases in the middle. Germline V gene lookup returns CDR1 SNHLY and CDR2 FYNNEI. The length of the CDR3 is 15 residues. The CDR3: CASSVSGVTSYEQYF. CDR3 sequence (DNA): TGTGCCAGCAGCGTCTCAGGGGTCACGTCCTACGAGCAGTACTTC. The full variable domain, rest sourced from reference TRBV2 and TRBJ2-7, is EPEVTQTPSHQVTQMGQEVILRCVPISNHLYFYWYRQILGQKVEFLVSFYNNEISEKSEIFDDQFSVERPDGSNFTLKIRSTKLEDSAMYFCASSVSGVTSYEQYFGPGTRLTVT.

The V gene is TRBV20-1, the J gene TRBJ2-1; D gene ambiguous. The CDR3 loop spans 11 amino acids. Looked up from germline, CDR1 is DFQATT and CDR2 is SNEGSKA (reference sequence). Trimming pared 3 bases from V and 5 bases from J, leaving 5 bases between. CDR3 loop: CSARADNEQFF. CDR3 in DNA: TGCAGTGCTAGGGCTGACAATGAGCAGTTCTTC.

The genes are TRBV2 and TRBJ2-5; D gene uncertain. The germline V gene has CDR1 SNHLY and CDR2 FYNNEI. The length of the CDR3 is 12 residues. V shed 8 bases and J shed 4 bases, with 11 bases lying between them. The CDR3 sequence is CASAEGGETQYF. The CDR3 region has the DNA TGTGCCAGCGCGGAAGGCGGAGAGACCCAGTACTTC.